This T cell receptor beta chain comes out of a study of regulatory T cells in long-lasting Graves disease. The ends lost 2 bases at V and 6 bases at J; junction bases unmatched: 7. CDR1 and CDR2 from the germline V gene are SGHRS and YFSETQ. There are 14 residues in the CDR3. The time point denotes: newly diagnosed GD, antithyroid drugs for less than 3 months. From RNA extracted from PBMCs, the TCR library was made. This clonotype came up many times. The authors built TCR beta libraries using iRepertoire HTBI primers and Arm-PCR of CDR3 regions. MiXCR was run by TCRdb on the multiplex PCR reads, yielding one entry per CDR3 protein. The sample lists roughly 500,000 distinct CDR3 sequences; roughly 12% were seen once. These sequences were also reported in another study, on T cells in Graves' hyperthyroidism and ophthalmopathy. This second study notes: HTBI primers drove first-round RT-PCR of the TCR CDR3. Ophthalmopathy onset followed model prediction by a median approximately seven months.

V usage is TRBV5-1 and J usage is TRBJ2-7; the match to TRBD2 covers 8 bases. The material was peripheral blood mononuclear cells (PBMCs), obtained at new diagnosis, from a patient treated with antithyroid drugs. This TCR came from a man aged 25 to 45 with Graves disease. The CDR3 sequence is CASSFGGRIAEQYF. The DNA of the CDR3 is TGCGCCAGCAGCTTCGGCGGGAGGATTGCCGAGCAGTACTTC.